A single sample gave rise to the 23 T cell receptor beta chains below, sequenced in a study of shared clonotypes between healthy human individuals. Here immunoSEQ multiplex PCR was the method, and the copy in TCRdb shows in-frame clones only, minus some. The profile shows around 1,100,000 clones, around three quarters of them singletons. The sample comprised memory CD4+ T cells from PBMCs. This sample's subset: CD45RA-negative fraction. These receptors all come from a man between 18 and 29 years old in good health. Some clones in this sample may be carry-over from other donors' samples.

The gene calls are TRBV11-2 and TRBJ2-7, with 12 bases lining up with TRBD2. CDR3 length: 16 residues. Germline V gives CDR1 SGHAT, CDR2 FQNNGV. The ends lost 6 bases at V and 2 bases at J; junction bases unmatched: 8. Here the CDR3 reads CASSSLAGGFAYEQYF. DNA for the CDR3: TGTGCCAGCAGTTCACTAGCGGGAGGATTTGCCTACGAGCAGTACTTC.

The genes are TRBV15 and TRBJ2-1; 7 bases agree with TRBD2. The CDR3 is 15 amino acids. Germline trimming cut 1 base from V and 5 bases from J; bases unmatched to any gene: 5. CDR1 is LNHNV and CDR2 is YYDKDF in the germline V gene (reference sequence). For the CDR3, the DNA is TGTGCCACCAGCAGAGGAAGCGGGATTAACAATGAGCAGTTCTTC. This sequence encodes CATSRGSGINNEQFF.

The rearrangement uses TRBV6-6 and TRBJ1-2, with TRBD1 matching 7 bases. This CDR3 region has 14 residues. J gave up 0 bases and V 6 bases, and 4 bases lay outside the gene matches. CDR1 is MNHNY and CDR2 is SVGAGI in the germline V gene (reference sequence). The CDR3: CASSQTGPNYGYTF. The CDR3 nucleotides are TGTGCCAGCAGCCAGACAGGGCCTAACTATGGCTACACCTTC.

The chain joins TRBV18 to TRBJ1-1; D remains ambiguous. Trimming cost V 3 bases and J 5 bases, with 10 bases left between them. This CDR3 contains 13 residues. Germline values: CDR1 KGHSH, CDR2 LQKENI. The CDR3 nucleotides read TGTGCCAGCTCACCTTCTCCCTGGACTGAAGCTTTCTTT. Encoded protein: CASSPSPWTEAFF.

The V and J genes are TRBV18 and TRBJ1-1; 11 bases line up with TRBD1. The length of the CDR3 is 16 residues. Germline CDR1 reads KGHSH; CDR2 reads LQKENI. Trimming removed 1 base from V and 11 bases from J; junction bases left unmatched: 12. Here the CDR3 DNA reads TGTGCCAGCTCACCACAGGGCGGACAGGGGGCATTGTATGCTTTCTTT. Encoded protein: CASSPQGGQGALYAFF.

V and J are TRBV15 and TRBJ1-1; 10 nucleotides align to TRBD1. The V gene end was trimmed by 4 bases and the J gene end by 11 bases; junction bases not matched to a gene: 7. Germline CDR1 is LNHNV and CDR2 is YYDKDF (reference sequence). CDR3 length equals 13 residues. The DNA of the CDR3 is TGTGCCACCAGCACTGACAGGGGGCGTTGGGCTTTCTTT. Translated: CATSTDRGRWAFF. The full variable domain, its missing parts supplied by reference TRBV15 and TRBJ1-1, is DAMVIQNPRYQVTQFGKPVTLSCSQTLNHNVMYWYQQKSSQAPKLLFHYYDKDFNNEADTPDNFQSRRPNTSFCFLDIRSPGLGDTAMYLCATSTDRGRWAFFGQGTRLTVV.

The gene calls are TRBV7-3 and TRBJ2-1, with 7 bases aligning to TRBD1. The V gene's germline CDR1 is SGHTA and CDR2 FQGTGA. The CDR3 is 13 residues long. J was trimmed by 4 bases and V by 6 bases; bases with no gene match: 3. CDR3 DNA: TGTGCCAGCAGTAGACAGGGATACAATGAGCAGTTCTTC. It specifies CASSRQGYNEQFF.

The table lists this clone with a count of one. Other DNA sequences in the sample encode the same CDR3. J is TRBJ1-2 and V is TRBV30; D is ambiguous. This CDR3 contains 14 residues. The germline CDR1 and CDR2 sequences are GTSNPN and SVGIG (reference sequence). Deletions cut 3 bases from V and 6 bases from J, with 17 bases between. CDR3 sequence: CAWRSGGFGDGYTF. CDR3 nucleotides: TGTGCCTGGAGATCTGGAGGGTTCGGAGATGGCTACACCTTC.

The rearrangement links TRBV10-3 to TRBJ2-1; a possible D gene is TRBD1 (5 bases). The CDR3 totals 12 residues. V dropped 4 bases and J dropped 12 bases, with 13 bases sitting between them. The germline CDR1 and CDR2 sequences are ENHRY and SYGVKD. Here the CDR3 reads CAISAPLGAQFF. Written as DNA, the CDR3 is TGTGCCATCAGTGCGCCTTTAGGGGCGCAGTTCTTC.

The gene calls are TRBV9 and TRBJ2-5, with 10 bases aligning to TRBD2. After removal of 3 bases from V and 6 bases from J, the junction contained 20 bases not matched to a gene. Germline V gene data show CDR1 as SGDLS and CDR2 as YYNGEE. The CDR3 is 19 amino acids. The chain's CDR3 is CASSDPALAGVSGVKTQYF. In DNA form, the CDR3 reads TGTGCCAGCAGCGACCCAGCGCTAGCGGGAGTCTCGGGTGTAAAGACCCAGTACTTC. The full variable domain, rest sourced from reference TRBV9 and TRBJ2-5, is DSGVTQTPKHLITATGQRVTLRCSPRSGDLSVYWYQQSLDQGLQFLIQYYNGEERAKGNILERFSAQQFPDLHSELNLSSLELGDSALYFCASSDPALAGVSGVKTQYFGPGTRLLVL.

At least ten counts were recorded for this clone. Here the CDR3 reads CASSEQRLNYGYTF. Written as DNA, the CDR3 is TGTGCCAGCAGTGAACAGCGGCTAAACTATGGCTACACCTTC. The chain links TRBV2 to TRBJ1-2, with D uncertain. CDR1 and CDR2 (germline): SNHLY, FYNNEI. The CDR3 has 14 residues. V was shortened by 2 bases and J by 2 bases, with 9 bases between the two germline ends.

The chain is built from TRBV6-1 and TRBJ1-1; D is perhaps TRBD1 (6 bases). The CDR3 is 16 residues long. Per the germline V gene, CDR1 is MNHNS and CDR2 is SASEGT. The V and J ends lost 2 bases and 1 base respectively, with 14 bases between them. The CDR3 spells CASSELAGAGNTEAFF. The CDR3 nucleotides read TGTGCCAGCAGTGAACTAGCGGGGGCCGGGAACACTGAAGCTTTCTTT.

This clone appeared once. The chain is built from TRBV29-1 and TRBJ2-7, with 8 bases identical to TRBD1. The germline V gene has CDR1 SQVTM and CDR2 ANQGSEA. The trim removed 4 bases at V and 7 bases at J, leaving 6 bases unmatched. The CDR3 extends over 12 amino acids. The CDR3 nucleotides read TGCAGCGTTGGGCAGGGGGCGCGAGAGCAGTACTTC. This translates into CSVGQGAREQYF.

Concerning this clone itself: This same CDR3 is encoded by further DNA sequences in the sample. The V call is TRBV28, the J call TRBJ1-5, with 8 bases aligning to TRBD1. This CDR3 is built from 14 residues. CDR1 and CDR2 (germline): MDHEN, SYDVKM. The V and J ends lost 6 bases and 6 bases, in that order; junction bases with no gene match: 7. The CDR3 is CASSPRTGSQPQHF. CDR3 bases: TGTGCCAGCAGCCCCCGGACAGGGAGTCAGCCCCAGCATTTT.

This clone was counted between two and nine times. The rearrangement joins TRBV4-2 to TRBJ2-2; D is unresolved. Germline assignment: CDR1 LGHNA and CDR2 YNFKEQ. Trimming stripped 0 bases from V and 6 bases from J, with 11 bases between. The CDR3 loop spans 15 amino acids. CDR3 loop: CASSQEPTGPGELFF. The CDR3, as DNA: TGTGCCAGCAGCCAAGAACCCACGGGCCCCGGGGAGCTGTTTTTT.

This clone was seen at least ten times. The genes are TRBV27 and TRBJ1-3; D gene unclear. Germline CDR1 MNHEY, CDR2 SMNVEV (reference sequence). This CDR3 contains 15 residues. Trimming removed 8 bases from V and 2 bases from J, with 16 bases in between. CDR3 nucleotides: TGTGCCAGCGCCTCCCGGGGAGGAACTGGAAACACCATATATTTT. Protein: CASASRGGTGNTIYF.

The V call is TRBV30, the J call TRBJ2-7; 7 nucleotides align to TRBD1. Germline CDR1 and CDR2: GTSNPN and SVGIG (reference sequence). The CDR3 covers 13 residues. J gave up 3 bases and V 2 bases, and 4 bases lay outside the gene matches. The CDR3: CAWSIQGVYEQYF. In DNA form, the CDR3 reads TGTGCCTGGAGTATCCAGGGGGTCTACGAGCAGTACTTC.

The chain couples TRBV4-3 to TRBJ2-5; 8 bases line up with TRBD2. Germline V gene sequence: CDR1 LGHNA, CDR2 YSLEER. V was pared by 4 bases and J by 4 bases, with 8 bases of the junction left unmatched. This CDR3 has 15 residues. The CDR3 DNA sequence: TGCGCCAGCAGCCTACGAACTAGCGGTATAGAGACCCAGTACTTC. The encoded protein is CASSLRTSGIETQYF.

This rearrangement joins TRBV5-6 to TRBJ1-1; TRBD1 is a possible D gene (6 bases). Germline V gives CDR1 SGHDT, CDR2 YYEEEE. The CDR3 is 13 residues long. The V gene lost 3 bases and the J gene lost 6 bases, with 12 bases spanning the gap. CDR3 bases: TGTGCCAGCAGCTCCCAGGGGTTCGCTGAAGCTTTCTTT. Translating gives CASSSQGFAEAFF.

This clone was found a few times. The rearrangement uses TRBV5-4 and TRBJ1-2; no clear D. Germline CDR1 SGHNT, CDR2 YYREEE (reference sequence). The CDR3 sequence is 12 residues long. Trimming shortened V by 0 bases and J by 4 bases, and 4 bases separated the two germline ends. CDR3 coding DNA: TGTGCCAGCAGCTTGGACGGCTATGGCTACACCTTC. It codes for CASSLDGYGYTF.

The V call is TRBV2, the J call TRBJ1-1; tentative D call: TRBD1 (5 bases). The CDR3 is made up of 13 amino acids. The ends were cut back, 7 bases at V and 11 bases at J, with 20 bases in the middle. Per germline, CDR1 SNHLY and CDR2 FYNNEI. In DNA form, the CDR3 reads TGTGCCAGCAACTCGAACGGCCCAGGGAGGGCTTTCTTT. It encodes CASNSNGPGRAFF.

V usage is TRBV5-4 and J usage is TRBJ1-1, with 9 nucleotides matching TRBD1. The germline gives CDR1 SGHNT, CDR2 YYREEE (reference sequence). Unmatched junction bases numbered 5, after V lost 3 bases and J lost 11 bases. The CDR3 has 12 residues. CDR3 DNA sequence: TGTGCCAGCAGCTCGGGACAGGGTGGGGCTTTCTTT. The encoded protein is CASSSGQGGAFF.

This sequence joins TRBV5-4 and TRBJ2-7; a possible D gene is TRBD2 (6 bases). The CDR3 is 14 amino acids. Germline V gene lookup returns CDR1 SGHNT and CDR2 YYREEE (reference sequence). V was clipped by 0 bases and J by 6 bases, with 13 bases between them. Written as DNA, the CDR3 is TGTGCCAGCAGCTTGGATTCGGGGGTCGGCGAGCAGTACTTC. It encodes CASSLDSGVGEQYF.